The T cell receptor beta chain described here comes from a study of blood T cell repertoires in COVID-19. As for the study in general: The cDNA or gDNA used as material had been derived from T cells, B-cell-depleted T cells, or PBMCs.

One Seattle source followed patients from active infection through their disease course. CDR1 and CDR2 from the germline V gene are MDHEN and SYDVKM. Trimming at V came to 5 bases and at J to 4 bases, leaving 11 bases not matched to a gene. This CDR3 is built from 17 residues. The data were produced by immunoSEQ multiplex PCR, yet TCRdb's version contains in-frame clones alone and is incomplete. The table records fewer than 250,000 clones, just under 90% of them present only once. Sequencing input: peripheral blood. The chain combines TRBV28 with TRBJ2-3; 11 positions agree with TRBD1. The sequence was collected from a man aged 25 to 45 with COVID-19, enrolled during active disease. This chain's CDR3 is CASSPPPGGQGADTQYF. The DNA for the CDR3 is TGTGCCAGCAGTCCCCCCCCCGGGGGACAGGGGGCAGATACGCAGTATTTT.